This TCR beta chain stems from a study of blood T cell repertoires in COVID-19. Study-wide background: T cells, B-cell-depleted T cells, or PBMCs supplied cDNA or gDNA.

The ends were cut back, 1 base at V and 1 base at J, with 10 bases in the middle. CDR3 length equals 15 residues. Germline CDR1 is SGHTA and CDR2 is FQGNSA. Methods used by the authors: The assay estimated nucleated cells by amplifying reference gene primers. Measured with immunoSEQ multiplex PCR; TCRdb has only the in-frame clones, and not every one. That table supplies the V and J calls and clone size; D and trimming were determined from the DNA. Of 330,000 or so clones in the sample, over 80% were seen once. Seattle's enrolled individuals joined amid active infection and were then monitored longitudinally.

This TCR came from a man between 25 and 39 years old with COVID-19, enrolled during active disease. The chain couples TRBV7-2 to TRBJ1-2; D possibly corresponds to TRBD1 (5 bases). The sequencing sample was made of peripheral blood. The CDR3 DNA reads TGTGCCAGCAGCTTAGACGGCAGGGATAACTATGGCTACACCTTC. Translation: CASSLDGRDNYGYTF.